The entry that follows covers one TCR beta chain sequence. Its specificity is unknown. The PCR employed 60 Vbeta primers together with 13 Jbeta primers. The assay was immunoSEQ multiplex PCR, and TCRdb's table has in-frame clones only and misses some. The sample has approximately 74,000 clones, roughly 75% seen once. This CDR3 has 14 amino acids. Germline trimming cut 6 bases from V and 6 bases from J; bases unmatched to any gene: 6. CDR1 is MNHEY, CDR2 SMNVEV, per germline (reference sequence). The entry originates in a study of cytomegalovirus exposure and HLA in healthy donors. At the level of the study: Out of 150 million to 200 million T cells, an earlier analysis found fewer than 140 million unique TCR beta sequences in total. Most genotyped donors, 65% to 90% of 350 to 500, had Caucasian-associated genetic ancestry. The study's findings and limits: Analysis was carried out at a later point, and it linked a missense DCLRE1C variant to TCR beta V- and J-gene trimming.

Sequenced sample: PBMCs. This TCR was recovered from a man aged 55 to 70 in good health and CMV-seropositive. The chain has TRBV27 and TRBJ2-2; 8 bases map to TRBD1. Here the CDR3 DNA reads TGTGCCAGCAGCCCGGGACAGGTCGCCGGGGAGCTGTTTTTT. This encodes CASSPGQVAGELFF.